These T cell receptor beta chains were read from a single sample in a study of blood T cell repertoires in COVID-19. Sequencing used immunoSEQ multiplex PCR; TCRdb keeps in-frame clones, though not all of them. The repertoire holds about 49,000 clones, approximately 82% seen once, with roughly 12% in the top ten. Input material: peripheral blood. Receptors were obtained from a human donor in a cohort sampled during active COVID-19. Each CDR3 is given with its conserved first and last residue. D genes are given only for firm matches. Not all rows give a size; the values are once, few, many and, for expanded clones, a class.

d_call j_call clone_size v_call cdr3_nt cdr3_aa
TRBD2 TRBJ2-1 - TRBV13 TGTGCCAGCAGCCCCAGACTAGCGGGGGTGGTTGACGATGAGCAGTTCTTC CASSPRLAGVVDDEQFF
- TRBJ2-3 - TRBV27 TGTGCCAGCAGTGCGGAGGGGGCTATAGATACGCAGTATTTT CASSAEGAIDTQYF
- TRBJ1-4 - TRBV5-1 TGCGCCAGCAGCTTGGAGACAGGAACTAATGAAAAACTGTTTTTT CASSLETGTNEKLFF
TRBD1 TRBJ1-1 - TRBV16 TGTGCCAGCAGCCAATCGAGACAGGGAGGAACTGAAGCTTTCTTT CASSQSRQGGTEAFF
TRBD2 TRBJ2-1 - TRBV11-3 TGTGCCAGCAGCTTAACTAGCGGGGGCTACAATGAGCAGTTCTTC CASSLTSGGYNEQFF
- TRBJ1-2 few TRBV4-3 TGCGCCAGCAGCCAAGATAGGTCCGGGTACTATGGCTACACCTTC CASSQDRSGYYGYTF
TRBD1 TRBJ1-5 - TRBV7-9 TGTGCCAGCAGCCAAAAGGGGGCCAGACAGCCCCAGCATTTT CASSQKGARQPQHF
TRBD1 TRBJ2-7 few TRBV18 TGTGCCAGCTCACCAGGACAGGGGAGGTCCTACGAGCAGTACTTC CASSPGQGRSYEQYF
- TRBJ2-7 once TRBV30 TGTGCCTGGAATACAGGGTCCGAGCAGTACTTC CAWNTGSEQYF
TRBD1 TRBJ2-7 - TRBV6-6 TGTGCCAGCAGCCGACAGGGCGCCGTACTTCAAACCTACGAGCAGTACTTC CASSRQGAVLQTYEQYF
- TRBJ1-2 - TRBV5-6 TGTGCCAGCAGCTTGGTCAATATTAACTACGGCTACACCTTC CASSLVNINYGYTF
- TRBJ2-5 - TRBV19 TGTGCCAGTAGTATAATCTCCAGCCAAGAGACCCAGTACTTC CASSIISSQETQYF
- TRBJ1-1 - TRBV5-4 TGTGCCAGCAGCCCGACAGAGTTGGTGAACACTGAAGCTTTCTTT CASSPTELVNTEAFF
- TRBJ2-7 - TRBV18 TGTGCCAGCTCACCATCGCAGATTCCATACGAGCAGTACTTC CASSPSQIPYEQYF
- TRBJ1-5 few TRBV21-1 TGTGCCAGCAGCAACCCCGGATCGGCGGGCAATCAGCCCCAGCATTTT CASSNPGSAGNQPQHF
- TRBJ2-5 - TRBV24-1 TGTGCCACCAGTGACTACGAACACCAAGAGACCCAGTACTTC CATSDYEHQETQYF
TRBD1 TRBJ1-2 - TRBV3-1/TRBV3-2 TGTGCCAGCAGCCAAGGAGACAGGGTCTATGGCTACACCTTC CASSQGDRVYGYTF
TRBD1 TRBJ1-3 - TRBV15 TGTGCCACCAGCTTCCTGACAGGGGCTAGCTCTGGAAACACCATATATTTT CATSFLTGASSGNTIYF
- TRBJ1-2 - TRBV11-2 TGTGCCAGCAGCTTAAATTACCCATGGGGCGGCTACACCTTC CASSLNYPWGGYTF
- TRBJ1-5 many TRBV19 TGTGCCAGTAGTCCCTCCTTTGATCAGCCCCAGCATTTT CASSPSFDQPQHF
- TRBJ2-7 once TRBV30 TGTGCCTGGCGGGCAGGGGAAAACGAGCAGTACTTC CAWRAGENEQYF
- TRBJ2-7 - TRBV6-5 TGTGCCTATGCTCAGGCGCCAACCTACGAGCAGTACTTC CAYAQAPTYEQYF
- TRBJ1-1 few TRBV4-2 TGTGCCAGCAGCCAAGATCTCGTTAGGAACACTGAAGCTTTCTTT CASSQDLVRNTEAFF
TRBD1 TRBJ1-3 - TRBV7-2 TGTGCCAGCAGCCGGAATACCTTACAGACAGGGGCAAACACCATATATTTT CASSRNTLQTGANTIYF
- TRBJ1-2 - TRBV7-2 TGTGCCAGCAGCTTGGGCGGGGGCCCTTATGGCTACACCTTC CASSLGGGPYGYTF
- TRBJ2-7 - TRBV5-1 TGCGCCAGCAGCTTGGCCGCAGGGCATTCCTACGAGCAGTACTTC CASSLAAGHSYEQYF
- TRBJ1-5 - TRBV19 TGTGCCAGTAGTAACAGTCTCAATCAGCCCCAGCATTTT CASSNSLNQPQHF
- TRBJ1-2 - TRBV29-1 TGCAGCGTTTATTTAACAGGGCCGGATGGCTACACCTTC CSVYLTGPDGYTF
TRBD2 TRBJ2-1 once TRBV5-4 TGTGCCAGCAGCGTTGGCACGAGCGGGGGGGACAATGAGCAGTTCTTC CASSVGTSGGDNEQFF
TRBD1 TRBJ2-7 - TRBV19 TGTGCCAGTAGTACACGACAGGGAACCTACGAGCAGTACTTC CASSTRQGTYEQYF
- TRBJ1-6 - TRBV27 TGTGCCAGTGCGACTTCGTCACGGAATTCACCCCTCCACTTT CASATSSRNSPLHF
- TRBJ1-5 few TRBV20-1 TGCAGTGCTAGTGCCCCCTCCGGGACATCTAGCAATCAGCCCCAGCATTTT CSASAPSGTSSNQPQHF
TRBD1 TRBJ1-2 - TRBV28 TGTGCCATCGCGGACAGGGGGTATGGCTACACCTTC CAIADRGYGYTF
TRBD1 TRBJ2-5 - TRBV7-9 TGTGCCAGCAGCCCGGGACAGGGAGAGACCCAGTACTTC CASSPGQGETQYF
TRBD1 TRBJ1-6 few TRBV13 TGTGCCAGCAGCTTGTTCCGGGACAGTCGCAATTCACCCCTCCACTTT CASSLFRDSRNSPLHF
TRBD1 TRBJ1-4 once TRBV6-5 TGTGCCAGCAGGGACAGGGCGTCGGCTAATGAAAAACTGTTTTTT CASRDRASANEKLFF
TRBD1 TRBJ1-6 - TRBV7-2 TGTGCCAGCAGCTTAGAGGCCAGGGGGCTAGGGTCACCCCTCCACTTT CASSLEARGLGSPLHF
- TRBJ2-7 - TRBV2 TGTGCCAGCAAGGTCGGAGTCTACGAGCAGTACTTC CASKVGVYEQYF
- TRBJ2-7 - TRBV5-1 TGCGCCAGCAGCCCGGGTGGAGGGACGGTGTACGAGCAGTACTTC CASSPGGGTVYEQYF
- TRBJ1-4 once TRBV7-2 TGTGCCAGCAGCTTAGGCGGGGGGGGGAATGAAAAACTGTTTTTT CASSLGGGGNEKLFF
- TRBJ1-1 - TRBV21-1 TGTGCCAGCAGCAAAGTCGTGGATTCGGTTGACGGGGGACAGGAGATGAACACTGAAGCTTTCTTT CASSKVVDSVDGGQEMNTEAFF